One sample yielded the 13 T cell receptor beta chains listed below, sequenced in a study of Graves' ophthalmopathy and Graves' hyperthyroidism. From RNA, the CDR3 regions of TCR beta chains were amplified and sequenced. A first-round RT-PCR used HTBI primers, followed by a second-round multiplex PCR. TCRdb re-analysed the multiplex PCR reads in MiXCR, keeping a single row per CDR3 protein. In the table there are about 370,000 distinct CDR3 sequences, about 18% of which are singletons. Sequenced material: peripheral blood. The source is an adult woman with stable Graves' hyperthyroidism.

This clonotype was detected ten times or more. The chain recombines TRBV6-5 with TRBJ2-7; possible D gene TRBD2, 5 bases. This CDR3 has 14 residues. Germline V gene data show CDR1 as MNHEY and CDR2 as SVGAGI. V was shortened by 1 base and J by 6 bases, with 13 bases between the two germline ends. CDR3 nucleotide sequence: TGTGCCAGCAGTTACTTAGGGCCCGAGGGCGAGCAGTACTTC. It yields the protein CASSYLGPEGEQYF.

The chain combines TRBV27 with TRBJ2-5; D is unresolved. Trimming cost V 5 bases and J 5 bases, with 15 bases left between them. The CDR3 sequence is 14 residues long. Germline V gene lookup returns CDR1 MNHEY and CDR2 SMNVEV (reference sequence). CDR3 residues: CASSHRVTRETQYF. For the CDR3, the DNA is TGTGCCAGCAGTCACCGGGTAACAAGGGAGACCCAGTACTTC.

This clonotype was seen repeatedly, ten times or more. The chain couples TRBV7-2 to TRBJ2-4; D is undetermined. The CDR3 contains 15 residues. The germline V gene encodes CDR1 SGHTA and CDR2 FQGNSA. Deletions cut 4 bases from V and 7 bases from J, with 17 bases between. CDR3: CASSSQSAGGNIQYF. DNA for the CDR3: TGTGCCAGCAGCTCCCAATCGGCAGGTGGGAACATTCAGTACTTC.

This clonotype was recorded a few times. V gene TRBV28 combines with J gene TRBJ1-1; D not certain. The CDR3 is 13 residues long. The germline V and J ends were trimmed by 2 bases and 8 bases, with 12 bases remaining between them. Germline CDR1 reads MDHEN; CDR2 reads SYDVKM. The CDR3 sequence is CASSLMAEYEAFF. CDR3 nucleotide sequence: TGTGCCAGCAGTTTAATGGCAGAATACGAAGCTTTCTTT. Supplemented by reference TRBV28 and TRBJ1-1, the full variable domain reads DVKVTQSSRYLVKRTGEKVFLECVQDMDHENMFWYRQDPGLGLRLIYFSYDVKMKEKGDIPEGYSVSREKKERFSLILESASTNQTSMYLCASSLMAEYEAFFGQGTRLTVV.

This clonotype was seen repeatedly, ten times or more. The genes are TRBV10-3 and TRBJ2-5; 7 bases align to TRBD1. CDR1 ENHRY and CDR2 SYGVKD come from the germline V gene. With V trimmed by 4 bases and J by 2 bases, 7 bases remained unmatched. This CDR3 spans 15 amino acids. Here the CDR3 reads CAISGRGQRQETQYF. The CDR3 nucleotides read TGTGCCATCAGTGGACGGGGACAGCGGCAAGAGACCCAGTACTTC.

This chain connects TRBV7-3 to TRBJ2-2; a weak D match, TRBD2 (7 bases). The CDR3 loop spans 16 amino acids. The germline V and J ends were trimmed by 5 bases and 5 bases, with 18 bases remaining between them. CDR1 SGHTA and CDR2 FQGTGA come from the germline V gene. The CDR3 spells CASSPSGGAQTGELFF. CDR3 coding DNA: TGTGCCAGCAGCCCAAGTGGGGGGGCGCAAACCGGGGAGCTGTTTTTT. The whole variable domain, filled in from reference TRBV7-3 and TRBJ2-2, reads GAGVSQTPSNKVTEKGKYVELRCDPISGHTALYWYRQSLGQGPEFLIYFQGTGAADDSGLPNDRFFAVRPEGSVSTLKIQRTERGDSAVYLCASSPSGGAQTGELFFGEGSRLTVL.

This clonotype was observed many times. The J gene is TRBJ2-7, the V gene TRBV6-5, with a possible D match to TRBD2 (5 bases). In germline, CDR1 is MNHEY, CDR2 SVGAGI. The CDR3 contains 15 residues. V was pared by 0 bases and J by 7 bases, with 16 bases between. Written as DNA, the CDR3 is TGTGCCAGCAGTTACTCGAGGGTAGCCCCGAGGGAGCAGTACTTC. Protein product: CASSYSRVAPREQYF.

This clonotype was detected ten times or more. The chain couples TRBV30 to TRBJ2-7; D gene ambiguous. The V gene's germline CDR1 is GTSNPN and CDR2 SVGIG (reference sequence). The CDR3 consists of 11 residues. The V end lost 0 bases, the J end lost 3 bases, and 3 bases lay between the germline ends. CDR3 amino acids: CAWSVDYEQYF. As DNA, the CDR3 is TGTGCCTGGAGTGTTGACTACGAGCAGTACTTC.

This clonotype has at least ten counts. The chain is built from TRBV30 and TRBJ1-1, with 7 bases fitting TRBD1. The CDR3 length is 13 residues. With 0 bases clipped from V and 3 bases from J, the junction kept 1 base outside the gene matches. The germline V gene encodes CDR1 GTSNPN and CDR2 SVGIG (reference sequence). The CDR3 spells CAWSVRGDTEAFF. As DNA, the CDR3 is TGTGCCTGGAGTGTCAGGGGGGACACTGAAGCTTTCTTT.

This clonotype was detected many times. The chain carries TRBV28 and TRBJ1-2; D remains unclear. The CDR3 runs to 15 residues. CDR1 MDHEN and CDR2 SYDVKM come from the germline V gene. Trimming left V 2 bases short and J 4 bases short, with 14 bases between. The CDR3 region is CASSLLFRESYGYTF. The CDR3, as DNA: TGTGCCAGCAGTTTACTATTTAGGGAATCCTATGGCTACACCTTC.

This clonotype was counted ten times or more. The chain uses TRBV11-1 and TRBJ2-7; D might be TRBD2 (5 bases). Germline V lookup: CDR1 SGHAT, CDR2 FQDESV (reference sequence). This CDR3 spans 15 amino acids. Trimming removed 3 bases from V and 1 base from J, with 13 bases in between. CDR3 sequence: CASSLYGGPSYEQYF. The CDR3 DNA is TGTGCCAGCAGCTTGTACGGCGGGCCGTCCTACGAGCAGTACTTC.

At least ten counts were recorded for this clonotype. The CDR3 region has the DNA TGTGCCACCAGGCCCAGGGGAGGAACCGGGGAGCTGTTTTTT. Amino acids: CATRPRGGTGELFF. This chain joins TRBV24-1 and TRBJ2-2; D possibly matches TRBD1 or TRBD2 (6 bases each). Germline loops: CDR1 KGHDR, CDR2 SFDVKD. The CDR3 totals 14 residues. V lost 7 bases and J 5 bases, leaving 13 bases between the germline ends.

Concerning this clonotype: One base away lies a much larger clone, so this may be a sequencing read error. V and J are TRBV20-1 and TRBJ2-2; a possible D gene is TRBD1 (6 bases). CDR1 and CDR2 (germline): DFQATT, SNEGSKA (reference sequence). The CDR3 has 16 residues. The CDR3 region is CNASSPGQKGTGELFF. For the CDR3, the DNA is TGCAATGCTAGTTCCCCGGGACAAAAGGGGACCGGGGAGCTGTTTTTT.